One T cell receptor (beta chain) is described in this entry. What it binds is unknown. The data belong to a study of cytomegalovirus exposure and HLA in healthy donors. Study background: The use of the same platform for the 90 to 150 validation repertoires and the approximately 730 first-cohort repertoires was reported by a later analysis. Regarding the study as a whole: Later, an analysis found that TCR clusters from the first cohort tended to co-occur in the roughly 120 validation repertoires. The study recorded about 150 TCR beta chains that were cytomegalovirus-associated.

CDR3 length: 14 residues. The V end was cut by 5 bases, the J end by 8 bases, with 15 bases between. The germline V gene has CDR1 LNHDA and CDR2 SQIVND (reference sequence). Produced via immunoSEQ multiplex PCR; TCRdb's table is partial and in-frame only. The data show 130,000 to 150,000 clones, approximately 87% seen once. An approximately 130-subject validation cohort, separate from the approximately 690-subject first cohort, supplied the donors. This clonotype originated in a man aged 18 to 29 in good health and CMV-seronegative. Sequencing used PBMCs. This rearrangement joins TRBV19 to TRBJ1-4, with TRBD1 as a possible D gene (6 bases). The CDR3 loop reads CASSFTGSREKLFF. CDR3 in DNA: TGTGCCAGTAGTTTTACAGGGAGTCGAGAAAAACTGTTTTTT.